Following are 25 T cell receptor beta chains from one sample sequenced in a study of T-cell reconstitution after alpha-beta-depleted transplantation in children. This sample's TCRbeta library carried unique molecular identifier barcodes. TCRdb analysed the PCR reads with MiXCR anew, one entry per CDR3 protein. The data show some 500,000 distinct CDR3 sequences, about 17% seen once. Sequenced material: PBMCs from the stem cell graft donor, taken from the stem cell graft. Every receptor here comes from a human donor who donated a stem cell graft to a child with acute lymphoblastic leukemia.

The chain couples TRBV20-1 to TRBJ2-7, with TRBD2 matching over 8 bases. CDR3 length equals 17 residues. Germline V CDR1 and CDR2: DFQATT, SNEGSKA (reference sequence). V lost 8 bases to trimming and J lost 2 bases; unmatched junction nucleotides: 20. CDR3 sequence: CSPRPTPLAGPTYEQYF. Here the CDR3 DNA reads TGCAGTCCGAGACCGACTCCCTTAGCGGGACCCACCTACGAGCAGTACTTC.

Here the CDR3 DNA reads TGTGCCAGCAGGAGACAGGGGTCGACCTACGAGCAGTACTTC. Its protein product is CASRRQGSTYEQYF. The chain is built from TRBV28 and TRBJ2-7; 8 nucleotides align to TRBD1. The CDR3 contains 14 residues. With 6 bases clipped from V and 2 bases from J, the junction kept 6 bases outside the gene matches. Germline V gene sequence: CDR1 MDHEN, CDR2 SYDVKM.

The rearrangement joins TRBV10-3 to TRBJ1-1, with D hard to call. The CDR3 is made up of 14 amino acids. CDR1 and CDR2 (germline): ENHRY, SYGVKD. Trimming took 6 bases from V and 3 from J, leaving 14 bases between them. The CDR3, as DNA: TGTGCCATCAGGGATCTCGACGGGGACACTGAAGCTTTCTTT. Translating it yields CAIRDLDGDTEAFF.

This clonotype was recorded a few times. This chain links TRBV5-6 with TRBJ2-1; a possible D gene is TRBD2 (5 bases). The germline V gene encodes CDR1 SGHDT and CDR2 YYEEEE. Between the trimmed V and J ends, which lost 4 bases and 3 bases, there was a span of 14 bases. This CDR3 has 15 amino acids. The CDR3 bases are TGTGCCAGCAGCCCCGGGGAGTGGGGCTACAATGAGCAGTTCTTC. This codes for CASSPGEWGYNEQFF.

This clonotype was detected only a few times. The chain links TRBV6-1 to TRBJ2-7, with 15 nucleotides matching TRBD2. CDR1 is MNHNS, CDR2 SASEGT, per germline. The V and J ends lost 5 bases and 3 bases, in that order; junction bases with no gene match: 8. This CDR3 has 17 amino acids. This CDR3 is CASSLTGTSGGRYEQYF. The CDR3 nucleotides read TGTGCCAGCAGTCTAACCGGGACTAGCGGGGGGCGCTACGAGCAGTACTTC.

This clonotype has a handful of counts. The V and J genes are TRBV5-1 and TRBJ2-2; D unclear. Germline V lookup: CDR1 SGHRS, CDR2 YFSETQ. Between the trimmed V and J ends, which lost 0 bases and 1 base, there was a span of 4 bases. The CDR3 loop spans 14 amino acids. The CDR3 coding sequence is TGCGCCAGCAGCTTGGTTCGGAACACCGGGGAGCTGTTTTTT. The encoded protein is CASSLVRNTGELFF.

The chain employs TRBV7-8 and TRBJ1-4; 9 nucleotides line up with TRBD1. J lost 2 bases, V lost 5 bases, and 9 bases had no gene match. The CDR3 runs 17 residues. The germline V gene encodes CDR1 SGHVS and CDR2 FQNEAQ. Here the CDR3 DNA reads TGTGCCAGCAGCCCGGGGACAGGGAAGACTACTAATGAAAAACTGTTTTTT. Translating gives CASSPGTGKTTNEKLFF.

The chain joins TRBV29-1 to TRBJ2-7; tentatively, D is TRBD1 (6 bases). The V end was cut by 4 bases, the J end by 2 bases, with 12 bases between. Looked up from germline, CDR1 is SQVTM and CDR2 is ANQGSEA. This CDR3 comprises 13 residues. CDR3 in amino acids: CSVAPGQPYEQYF. The CDR3, as DNA: TGCAGCGTTGCCCCGGGACAACCCTACGAGCAGTACTTC.

In nucleotides, the CDR3 is TGCGCCAGCAGCTCTAGGGAGCCCGGGGAGCTGTTTTTT. This codes for CASSSREPGELFF. The rearrangement uses TRBV5-1 and TRBJ2-2; TRBD2 might be the D (5 bases). The germline V and J ends were trimmed by 3 bases and 6 bases, with 9 bases remaining between them. Germline V gene lookup returns CDR1 SGHRS and CDR2 YFSETQ. The CDR3 is made up of 13 amino acids.

In this sample, this clonotype turned up many times. The chain combines TRBV12-3 or TRBV12-4 with TRBJ2-3; D is undetermined. The CDR3 covers 12 residues. Trimming removed 8 bases from V and 3 bases from J, with 9 bases in between. The CDR3: CASSVPTDTQYF. The DNA for the CDR3 is TGTGCCAGCTCCGTCCCTACAGATACGCAGTATTTT.

V usage is TRBV5-1 and J usage is TRBJ2-5, with D tentatively TRBD1 or TRBD2 (5 bases each). This CDR3 is built from 16 residues. Trimming left V 7 bases short and J 5 bases short, with 24 bases between. From germline, CDR1 is SGHRS and CDR2 YFSETQ. The CDR3 sequence: CASADSGLPLRETQYF. The CDR3 DNA follows: TGCGCCAGCGCTGACTCGGGGCTACCCCTTCGGGAGACCCAGTACTTC.

The chain combines TRBV29-1 with TRBJ1-1; possibly TRBD1 for D (6 bases). Trimming shortened V by 7 bases and J by 7 bases, and 10 bases separated the two germline ends. This CDR3 has 10 amino acids. Germline V gene sequence: CDR1 SQVTM, CDR2 ANQGSEA. The CDR3 protein is CSAGGGEAFF. As DNA, the CDR3 is TGCAGCGCGGGAGGGGGTGAAGCTTTCTTT.

The table lists this clonotype with a few counts. This chain uses TRBV29-1 with TRBJ2-1; D is perhaps TRBD2 (5 bases). V lost 7 bases and J lost 8, with 12 bases in between. In germline, CDR1 is SQVTM, CDR2 ANQGSEA. The CDR3 covers 11 residues. The CDR3: CSGSGDYEQFF. CDR3 in DNA: TGCAGCGGAAGCGGTGACTATGAGCAGTTCTTC.

This clonotype was counted many times. The CDR3 coding sequence is TGCAGTGCGAACCGAGGCGGGAGTCCGGACAATGAGCAGTTCTTC. Protein product: CSANRGGSPDNEQFF. The chain recombines TRBV20-1 with TRBJ2-1, with TRBD2 identical over 7 bases. J lost 5 bases, V lost 6 bases, and 13 bases had no gene match. Germline V gene lookup returns CDR1 DFQATT and CDR2 SNEGSKA (reference sequence). This CDR3 is built from 15 residues.

This chain connects TRBV18 to TRBJ1-5, with D perhaps matching TRBD1 (6 bases). V lost 0 bases, J lost 3 bases, and 15 bases lay in between. This CDR3 is built from 17 residues. The germline CDR1 and CDR2 sequences are KGHSH and LQKENI. The CDR3 loop is CASSPPAYRVINQPQHF. The CDR3 DNA sequence: TGTGCCAGCTCACCACCAGCCTACAGGGTAATCAATCAGCCCCAGCATTTT.

The chain links TRBV29-1 to TRBJ1-2; perhaps TRBD1 as D (5 bases). The CDR3 sequence is 12 residues long. In germline, CDR1 is SQVTM, CDR2 ANQGSEA. Trimming took 5 bases from V and 4 from J, leaving 11 bases between them. CDR3 sequence (DNA): TGCAGCGTTCCCAGGGTGCCCTATGGCTACACCTTC. It is translated as CSVPRVPYGYTF. The complete variable domain, with remaining parts taken from reference TRBV29-1 and TRBJ1-2, reads SAVISQKPSRDICQRGTSLTIQCQVDSQVTMMFWYRQQPGQSLTLIATANQGSEATYESGFVIDKFPISRPNLTFSTLTVSNMSPEDSSIYLCSVPRVPYGYTFGSGTRLTVV.

This chain connects TRBV12-3 or TRBV12-4 to TRBJ2-4; possibly TRBD2 for D (5 bases). The CDR3 contains 14 residues. V was pared by 7 bases and J by 2 bases, with 12 bases between. The CDR3, as DNA: TGTGCCAGCACCTTTGACGGGACCAAAAACATTCAGTACTTC. Translation gives CASTFDGTKNIQYF.

This chain joins TRBV2 and TRBJ2-7; 8 positions match TRBD1. With 8 bases clipped from V and 6 bases from J, the junction kept 6 bases outside the gene matches. This CDR3 is built from 12 residues. From germline, CDR1 is SNHLY and CDR2 FYNNEI. CDR3 amino acids: CASGGQEIEQYF. The CDR3 DNA is TGTGCCAGCGGGGGACAGGAGATCGAGCAGTACTTC.

The chain uses TRBV29-1 and TRBJ2-1; 12 positions agree with TRBD2. Trimming removed 2 bases from V and 9 bases from J; junction bases left unmatched: 20. This CDR3 has 19 residues. Germline V lookup: CDR1 SQVTM, CDR2 ANQGSEA. CDR3 amino acids: CSVESRSRTSGKRWGEQFF. The CDR3 DNA reads as TGCAGCGTTGAATCGCGGTCAAGGACTAGCGGGAAAAGGTGGGGTGAGCAGTTCTTC.

This clonotype was counted between two and nine times. The V and J genes are TRBV5-1 and TRBJ2-5; TRBD2 is a possible D gene (6 bases). The CDR3 covers 15 residues. With 0 bases removed from V and 4 bases from J, the gap between germline ends came to 13 bases. Germline V gives CDR1 SGHRS, CDR2 YFSETQ. For the CDR3, the DNA is TGCGCCAGCAGCTTGGCGGGGAGGCCAAGAGAGACCCAGTACTTC. Translating gives CASSLAGRPRETQYF.

This clonotype was counted a few times. The chain carries TRBV5-1 and TRBJ2-1; no clear D gene. CDR1 SGHRS and CDR2 YFSETQ come from the germline V gene. The CDR3 is 15 residues long. V was pared by 3 bases and J by 1 base, with 11 bases between. CDR3 in DNA: TGCGCCAGCAGCTCAGACGGAACTTCCTACAATGAGCAGTTCTTC. Protein product: CASSSDGTSYNEQFF.

J is TRBJ2-2 and V is TRBV5-1; 10 nucleotides line up with TRBD2. The germline V gene has CDR1 SGHRS and CDR2 YFSETQ. The V segment lost 1 base and the J segment 4 bases; nucleotides outside the gene matches: 7. The CDR3 totals 17 residues. For the CDR3, the DNA is TGCGCCAGCAGCTTGCTAGCGGGAGTGTCGGGCACCGGGGAGCTGTTTTTT. Its protein product is CASSLLAGVSGTGELFF.

The chain uses TRBV13 and TRBJ2-1; D uncertain. CDR1 and CDR2 (germline): PRHDT, FYEKMQ (reference sequence). The V and J ends lost 2 bases and 3 bases respectively, with 11 bases between them. The CDR3 has 15 amino acids. CDR3 in amino acids: CASSLNPDGYNEQFF. The DNA for the CDR3 is TGTGCCAGCAGCTTAAACCCCGACGGCTACAATGAGCAGTTCTTC.

V gene TRBV4-1 combines with J gene TRBJ1-4; maybe TRBD1 (6 bases). The germline CDR1 and CDR2 sequences are MGHRA and YSYEKL. CDR3 length: 16 residues. The V end was cut by 0 bases, the J end by 8 bases, with 16 bases between. The CDR3: CASSQDRGGQKEKLFF. Written as DNA, the CDR3 is TGCGCCAGCAGCCAAGATAGGGGTGGACAGAAAGAAAAACTGTTTTTT.

This clonotype occurred a few times. This chain links TRBV6-6 with TRBJ1-6; D call uncertain. Germline loops: CDR1 MNHNY, CDR2 SVGAGI (reference sequence). V was trimmed by 7 bases and J by 15 bases, leaving 13 bases between them. There are 11 residues in the CDR3. The CDR3 here is CASIDGRYLHF. The CDR3 bases are TGTGCCAGCATCGATGGACGGTACCTCCACTTT.